The sequence of this T cell receptor (beta chain) was determined in a study of blood T cell repertoires in COVID-19. The overall study: Collection of acute and convalescent COVID-19 samples took place in the United States, Italy and Spain. Sources were T cells, B-cell-depleted T cells, or PBMCs; the material itself was cDNA or gDNA.

Trimming at V came to 6 bases and at J to 7 bases, leaving 2 bases not matched to a gene. This CDR3 comprises 11 residues. Looked up from germline, CDR1 is MNHEY and CDR2 is SVGAGI. The authors' processing: Nucleated cell counts were estimated from reference gene primer amplification. Assay: immunoSEQ multiplex PCR; the TCRdb copy retains only in-frame clones and omits some. V, J and clone size derive from that table, while D and trimming were established from the DNA sequence. This sample has 90,000 to 130,000 clones, with roughly four fifths found just once. This receptor was identified in a man in his 70s with acute or convalescent COVID-19. The chain has TRBV6-5 and TRBJ1-2, with 7 bases lining up with TRBD1. What was sequenced was peripheral blood. In nucleotides, the CDR3 is TGTGCCAGCAGAGACAGGGCTGGCTACACCTTC. Encoded protein: CASRDRAGYTF.